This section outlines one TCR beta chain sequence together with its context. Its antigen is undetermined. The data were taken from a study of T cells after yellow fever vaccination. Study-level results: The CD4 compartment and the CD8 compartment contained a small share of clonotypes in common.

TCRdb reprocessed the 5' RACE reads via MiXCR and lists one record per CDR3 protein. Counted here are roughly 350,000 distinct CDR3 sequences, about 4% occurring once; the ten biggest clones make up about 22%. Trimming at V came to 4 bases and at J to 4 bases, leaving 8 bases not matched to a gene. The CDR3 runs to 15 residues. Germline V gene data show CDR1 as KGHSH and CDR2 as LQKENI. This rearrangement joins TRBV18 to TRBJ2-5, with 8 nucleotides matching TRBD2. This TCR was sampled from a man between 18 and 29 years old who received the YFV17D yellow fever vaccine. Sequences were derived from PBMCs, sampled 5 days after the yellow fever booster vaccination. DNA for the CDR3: TGTGCCAGCTCACTGGGACTAGGTTTGAGAGAGACCCAGTACTTC. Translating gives CASSLGLGLRETQYF.